This TCR beta chain comes out of a study of blood T cell repertoires in COVID-19 (dated by TCRdb to 2019 to 2021). Background on the whole study: The collaborator samples originated in the United States, Italy and Spain and spanned the acute and convalescent phases of COVID-19. Deeply sampled blood TCRbeta repertoires from subjects exposed to, actively infected with, or recovered from COVID-19 were included in the dataset. A de-identified subject ID, COVID-19 status, age in years and sex were almost always included in the sample metadata. The material from the prospective study consisted of cDNA or gDNA derived from T cells, B-cell-depleted T cells, or PBMCs. Samples were obtained from the ongoing ImmuneRACE study (first 160 participants) and from over 1,000 subjects provided by 6 global collaborators. The repertoires were made available in a free public database intended to serve as a resource for research on the immune response to SARS-CoV-2. HLA class I and class II types, where available, came from metadata supplied by the sample provider rather than from assay-based typing. Study-wide conclusions, independent of this receptor: Clinical and demographic metadata were provided uncurated, with the amount varying by source and participant.

A note on this clone: No antigen is known for it. No base quality information exists; no much larger clone differs at one position.

The immunoSEQ Assay, a bias-controlled multiplex PCR, was used to amplify TCRbeta CDR3 regions from genomic DNA. Per the source publication's procedure: Within the assay, amplification of reference gene primers was used to estimate how many nucleated cells each sample contained. To quantify the absolute abundance of each unique TCRbeta CDR3 rearrangement, sequence reads were collapsed and filtered. Productive Simpson clonality was computed per sample as the square root of Simpson's diversity index over productive rearrangements. TCRdb mirrors the immuneACCESS table, restricted to in-frame sequences. Some clones are absent from its copies; in checked studies, under half trace to an unresolved V gene, and the reason for the others is unknown. V and J calls and clone size follow that table, whereas D and trimming were derived from the DNA. This sample is represented by about 220,000 clones; roughly 84% of them were singletons. 1.9% of the sample lies in the top ten.

The germline V gene specifies MDHEN as CDR1 and SYDVKM as CDR2. V is pared back by 6 bases and J by 6 bases, with 17 bases lying between the germline termini. There are 14 amino acids in the CDR3, from cysteine to phenylalanine inclusive. Here the CDR3 DNA is all that survives: 42 bases in frame from base 1. The collaborating institutions used their own protocols to collect whole blood in K2EDTA tubes. Collaborator samples were shipped for TCRbeta analysis as frozen whole blood, isolated PBMCs, or DNA extracted from either sample type. This TCR was sampled from a man aged 35 to 55 with active or convalescent COVID-19. The sequenced material came from peripheral blood. The rearrangement combines TRBV28 with TRBJ1-1; TRBD1 is a possible D gene, resting on 5 matching bases. In nucleotide form, the sequence is TGTGCCAGCAGCTTAATGGGGGGAAGAGCTGAAGCTTTCTTT. This codes for CASSLMGGRAEAFF.